Below are 28 T cell receptor beta chains sequenced from a single sample in a study of shared clonotypes between healthy human individuals. TCRdb keeps only in-frame clones here, not all; method: immunoSEQ multiplex PCR. The sample consists of about 1 million clones, approximately 70% of them appearing once. Source material: memory CD4+ T cells sorted from blood. Subset given: CD45RA-negative fraction. The receptors come from a man aged 18 to 30 in good health.

This clone was counted only a few times. The chain is built from TRBV6-5 and TRBJ2-7, with TRBD2 matching 7 bases. Per germline, CDR1 MNHEY and CDR2 SVGAGI. The trim removed 2 bases at V and 7 bases at J, leaving 8 bases unmatched. The CDR3 loop spans 14 amino acids. This chain's CDR3 is CASSYLAGDLEQYF. CDR3 bases: TGTGCCAGCAGTTACCTCGCGGGGGATCTTGAGCAGTACTTC.

This clone was detected only once. This chain links TRBV7-9 with TRBJ1-5; the D gene is possibly TRBD1 (5 bases). V was cut by 0 bases and J by 7 bases, with 13 bases left in between. The CDR3 runs to 15 residues. CDR1 SEHNR and CDR2 FQNEAQ come from the germline V gene (reference sequence). The CDR3 DNA follows: TGTGCCAGCAGCTTAGCTGGGGGGGAGAACCAGCCCCAGCATTTT. The encoded protein is CASSLAGGENQPQHF.

The J gene is TRBJ2-5, the V gene TRBV29-1; D is ambiguous. The J call is doubtful: the DNA matches TRBJ2-7 better. The CDR3 has 15 amino acids. Germline values: CDR1 SQVTM, CDR2 ANQGSEA. The CDR3 DNA reads TGCAGCGTTGAAGATAGGAAGGGAAGGGCCTACGAGCAGTACTTC. Translated, it gives CSVEDRKGRAYEQYF.

The chain joins TRBV10-2 to TRBJ1-1, with a weak D call TRBD1 (6 bases). V gave up 2 bases and J gave up 1 base, with 14 bases separating them. This CDR3 has 16 residues. Looked up from germline, CDR1 is WSHSY and CDR2 is SAAADI. CDR3 DNA: TGCGCCAGCAGTGAGCCGGGGGGGGCCCGGAACACTGAAGCTTTCTTT. Translated: CASSEPGGARNTEAFF.

The chain is built from TRBV30 and TRBJ2-5; tentative D call: TRBD1 (7 bases). Germline assignment: CDR1 GTSNPN and CDR2 SVGIG (reference sequence). This CDR3 region has 15 residues. The germline V and J ends were trimmed by 3 bases and 5 bases, with 19 bases remaining between them. DNA for the CDR3: TGTGCCTGGAGGGCCCGAGGGGGCGCGGGGGAGACCCAGTACTTC. It is translated as CAWRARGGAGETQYF.

The chain joins TRBV30 to TRBJ2-1; 9 nucleotides line up with TRBD2. This CDR3 comprises 17 residues. Germline values: CDR1 GTSNPN, CDR2 SVGIG (reference sequence). V was clipped by 1 base and J by 1 base; unmatched bases: 8. The CDR3 is CAWSGPGSGRSYNEQFF. In DNA form, the CDR3 reads TGTGCCTGGAGTGGACCGGGGAGCGGGAGGTCCTACAATGAGCAGTTCTTC.

The chain recombines TRBV11-2 with TRBJ2-1; D uncertain. The CDR3 sequence is 16 residues long. V gave up 4 bases and J gave up 2 bases, with 15 bases separating them. Germline V gene sequence: CDR1 SGHAT, CDR2 FQNNGV. The CDR3 DNA reads as TGTGCCAGCAGCTCGCCCAGTGGCGGTCCCTACAATGAGCAGTTCTTC. Translated: CASSSPSGGPYNEQFF.

The V and J genes are TRBV29-1 and TRBJ1-1, with a weak D call TRBD1 (6 bases). CDR1 and CDR2 from the germline V gene are SQVTM and ANQGSEA. The CDR3 spans 10 residues. V was cut by 6 bases and J by 5 bases, with 7 bases left in between. As DNA, the CDR3 is TGCAGCGTAGGACAGACTGAAGCTTTCTTT. Encoded protein: CSVGQTEAFF.

The rearrangement uses TRBV4-3 and TRBJ2-2, with D tentatively TRBD1 or TRBD2 (5 bases each). In germline, CDR1 is LGHNA, CDR2 YSLEER. The CDR3 length is 15 residues. The ends were cut back, 0 bases at V and 7 bases at J, with 12 bases in the middle. The CDR3 loop reads CASSQDEGNVGELFF. The DNA of the CDR3 is TGCGCCAGCAGCCAAGATGAGGGGAATGTCGGGGAGCTGTTTTTT.

The chain uses TRBV7-2 and TRBJ2-5, with D possibly TRBD1 on 6 matching bases. V lost 4 bases, J lost 5 bases, and 17 bases lay in between. CDR1 is SGHTA, CDR2 FQGNSA, per germline. The CDR3 loop spans 15 amino acids. CDR3 in amino acids: CASSYQPQGGETQYF. The CDR3 bases are TGTGCCAGCAGCTACCAGCCACAGGGTGGGGAGACCCAGTACTTC.

The sample holds one count of this clone. The rearrangement joins TRBV12-5 to TRBJ2-5, with D possibly being TRBD1 (5 bases). V lost 0 bases and J 5 bases, leaving 16 bases between the germline ends. This CDR3 region has 16 residues. Germline loops: CDR1 LGHNT, CDR2 FRNRAP. CDR3 region: CASGLVLGQGMETQYF. CDR3 DNA sequence: TGTGCTAGTGGTTTGGTATTGGGGCAGGGTATGGAGACCCAGTACTTC.

As for this clone: This sample also contains other DNA sequences that code for the same CDR3. The chain combines TRBV5-1 with TRBJ2-7; 8 bases map to TRBD1. CDR3 length: 15 residues. V shed 1 base, J shed 0 bases, and the junction held 3 bases outside the gene matches. Looked up from germline, CDR1 is SGHRS and CDR2 is YFSETQ. The CDR3 DNA follows: TGCGCCAGCAGCTTGAACACAGGGGGCTCCTACGAGCAGTACTTC. Encoded protein: CASSLNTGGSYEQYF.

This chain links TRBV18 with TRBJ2-7; D remains unclear. The germline V gene has CDR1 KGHSH and CDR2 LQKENI. The CDR3 length is 12 residues. V lost 5 bases to trimming and J lost 3 bases, with 8 bases between them. CDR3 in amino acids: CASSGADYEQYF. CDR3 coding DNA: TGTGCCAGCTCAGGCGCGGACTACGAGCAGTACTTC.

In DNA, the CDR3 is TGTGCCAGCAGCTTAGGGACTCATATCTATACGAACACTGAAGCTTTCTTT. It codes for CASSLGTHIYTNTEAFF. The chain joins TRBV11-2 to TRBJ1-1; D unclear. This CDR3 region has 17 residues. From germline, CDR1 is SGHAT and CDR2 FQNNGV. The V and J ends lost 1 base and 1 base respectively, with 16 bases between them.

DNA for the CDR3: TGTGCCAGCAGCCAGGCACAGGGTGGGAACACTGAAGCTTTCTTT. Translation gives CASSQAQGGNTEAFF. V is TRBV5-4 and J is TRBJ1-1, with D perhaps matching TRBD1 (6 bases). There are 15 residues in the CDR3. Trimming left V 4 bases short and J 1 base short, with 14 bases between. Germline V gene lookup returns CDR1 SGHNT and CDR2 YYREEE (reference sequence).

The rearrangement joins TRBV30 to TRBJ1-5, with D hard to call. The length of the CDR3 is 16 residues. Per the germline V gene, CDR1 is GTSNPN and CDR2 is SVGIG (reference sequence). V shed 0 bases and J shed 1 base, with 13 bases lying between them. The CDR3 bases are TGTGCCTGGAGTGTGGAAAGGGCCCAAAGCAATCAGCCCCAGCATTTT. This encodes CAWSVERAQSNQPQHF.

The chain is built from TRBV7-2 and TRBJ2-6; 7 bases line up with TRBD1. Germline values: CDR1 SGHTA, CDR2 FQGNSA. The trim removed 0 bases at V and 0 bases at J, leaving 11 bases unmatched. This CDR3 has 20 amino acids. The CDR3 reads CASSLAFPGTAISGANVLTF. The CDR3 DNA reads as TGTGCCAGCAGCTTAGCCTTTCCCGGGACAGCGATCTCTGGGGCCAACGTCCTGACTTTC.

This clone has only one observation. Other DNA sequences of this sample code for an identical CDR3. The V gene is TRBV19, the J gene TRBJ2-5, with D uncertain. Trimming cost V 6 bases and J 4 bases, with 6 bases left between them. The CDR3 is 11 amino acids. Germline V lookup: CDR1 LNHDA, CDR2 SQIVND (reference sequence). The CDR3 region is CASRSGETQYF. The DNA of the CDR3 is TGTGCCAGTAGGTCCGGAGAGACCCAGTACTTC.

The chain employs TRBV7-2 and TRBJ2-1; D is unclear. The V and J ends lost 1 base and 7 bases respectively, with 8 bases between them. From germline, CDR1 is SGHTA and CDR2 FQGNSA. This CDR3 is 13 amino acids long. The CDR3: CASSLDGTNEQFF. The CDR3 DNA reads TGTGCCAGCAGCTTAGATGGTACTAATGAGCAGTTCTTC.

This chain uses TRBV7-2 with TRBJ2-2; the match to TRBD2 covers 8 bases. CDR1 is SGHTA, CDR2 FQGNSA, per germline. After removal of 5 bases from V and 7 bases from J, the junction contained 6 bases not matched to a gene. This CDR3 has 14 amino acids. CDR3 loop: CASSLGTRSGELFF. CDR3 in DNA: TGTGCCAGCAGCCTAGGGACTAGGAGCGGGGAGCTGTTTTTT.

This clone showed up just a few times. J is TRBJ2-6 and V is TRBV6-1, with D hard to call. Trimming pared 7 bases from V and 1 base from J, leaving 11 bases between. Germline V lookup: CDR1 MNHNS, CDR2 SASEGT. This CDR3 is built from 15 residues. CDR3 DNA sequence: TGTGCCAGCACTATTTCCGGGTCTGGGGCCAACGTCCTGACTTTC. Its protein product is CASTISGSGANVLTF.

This chain uses TRBV28 with TRBJ1-1; 7 bases line up with TRBD1. The trim removed 6 bases at V and 8 bases at J, leaving 12 bases unmatched. The CDR3 is 14 amino acids. Germline V lookup: CDR1 MDHEN, CDR2 SYDVKM. Written as DNA, the CDR3 is TGTGCCAGCAGGTCCTCGGGACAGAACCAGGAAGCTTTCTTT. Protein sequence: CASRSSGQNQEAFF.

V and J are TRBV5-1 and TRBJ2-1, with TRBD2 matching 9 bases. CDR3 length: 16 amino acids. The germline gives CDR1 SGHRS, CDR2 YFSETQ. J lost 9 bases, V lost 0 bases, and 10 bases had no gene match. CDR3 loop: CASSLAGTSTGGEQFF. The CDR3 bases are TGCGCCAGCAGCTTGGCCGGGACTAGCACTGGTGGTGAGCAGTTCTTC.

This clone came up a few times. This rearrangement joins TRBV4-3 to TRBJ2-5; 8 positions match TRBD1. Germline assignment: CDR1 LGHNA and CDR2 YSLEER. The CDR3 spans 15 residues. V lost 1 base and J lost 8; bases outside the gene matches: 9. As DNA, the CDR3 is TGCGCCAGCAGCCAAGGACAGGGGCGCGAGAACACCCAGTACTTC. This gives the protein CASSQGQGRENTQYF.

This chain joins TRBV5-1 and TRBJ2-6; D may be TRBD1 (5 bases). The CDR3 totals 17 residues. Germline values: CDR1 SGHRS, CDR2 YFSETQ. V shed 0 bases and J shed 2 bases, with 12 bases lying between them. The CDR3 here is CASSLGSGKTGANVLTF. CDR3 bases: TGCGCCAGCAGCTTGGGGTCAGGGAAGACTGGGGCCAACGTCCTGACTTTC.

The chain has TRBV7-2 and TRBJ2-3; 9 bases are shared with TRBD2. The germline CDR1 and CDR2 sequences are SGHTA and FQGNSA. The CDR3 sequence is 19 residues long. J gave up 2 bases and V 1 base, and 13 bases lay outside the gene matches. CDR3 protein: CASSLGLAGTRAYTDTQYF. The DNA of the CDR3 is TGTGCCAGCAGCTTAGGCCTAGCGGGGACTCGTGCCTACACAGATACGCAGTATTTT.

Note on this clone: Other DNA sequences of this sample code for an identical CDR3. The rearrangement joins TRBV30 to TRBJ2-7; D is ambiguous. V was clipped by 0 bases and J by 3 bases, with 3 bases between them. In germline, CDR1 is GTSNPN, CDR2 SVGIG (reference sequence). The CDR3 covers 11 residues. The CDR3 loop reads CAWSVGYEQYF. CDR3 bases: TGTGCCTGGAGTGTGGGCTACGAGCAGTACTTC.

The gene calls are TRBV14 and TRBJ2-1; D gene uncertain. This CDR3 is built from 13 residues. Per germline, CDR1 SGHDN and CDR2 FVKESK. V lost 2 bases, J lost 10 bases, and 12 bases lay in between. CDR3 bases: TGTGCCAGCAGCCAAATCGTTGGTCGCGAGCAGTTCTTC. It specifies CASSQIVGREQFF.